This entry concerns a single TCR beta chain. Germline V lookup: CDR1 SEHNR, CDR2 FQNEAQ (reference sequence). V dropped 2 bases and J dropped 2 bases, with 7 bases sitting between them. This CDR3 region has 14 residues. TCRdb's table, derived via immunoSEQ multiplex PCR, lists solely in-frame clones and lacks some. The table records some 460,000 clones, around 89% of them present only once. The sample originates from a study of blood T cell repertoires in COVID-19. The source is a woman under 40 with acute or convalescent COVID-19. Sequencing was done on a sample of peripheral blood. The J gene is TRBJ2-1, the V gene TRBV7-9; D might be TRBD1 (6 bases). The DNA for the CDR3 is TGTGCCAGCAGCTTACAGGGGACCTACAATGAGCAGTTCTTC. Its translation is CASSLQGTYNEQFF.